The sequence of this T cell receptor beta chain was determined in a study of T cell repertoires in cytomegalovirus infection. Across the study: In public TCR beta signatures, there were indications of both CMV infection and matching HLA type.

Comment on this clonotype: Its antigen is still unknown.

MiXCR, applied by TCRdb to the reads, yields one record per CDR3 protein. The sample holds about 920,000 distinct CDR3 sequences, approximately 33% seen once. Study-level results: Within the response measured ex vivo, HLA-C-restricted CMV-specific TCR beta clonotypes were dominant. Based on cumulative public TCR beta family frequency, carriers of CMV plus the relevant HLA were identified.

This material consisted of cultured CD8+ T cells from PBMCs, taken from culture after CMV antigen stimulation. The clonotype originates from a human donor in good health (CMV status not recorded). Some clones in this sample may be carry-over from other donors' samples.

CDR3 sequence reads: CASSQDGYLNTEAFF. The DNA of the CDR3 is TGTGCCAGCAGCCAAGATGGGTATTTAAACACTGAAGCTTTCTTT. The chain is built from TRBV3-1 and TRBJ1-1; D call uncertain. The CDR3 extends over 15 amino acids. Trimming pared 0 bases from V and 2 bases from J, leaving 10 bases between. Germline lookup yields CDR1 LGHDT and CDR2 YNNKEL (reference sequence).